Shown below are 23 T cell receptor beta chains from a single sample sequenced in a study of shared T cell receptors in the human thymus. The assay was immunoSEQ multiplex PCR, and TCRdb's table has in-frame clones only and misses some. The table has 500,000 to 750,000 clones, 88% seen once. This sample also belongs to another study, concerning human thymus T cells.

The sample comprised thymocytes. All receptors come from a boy less than two years old with a congenital heart defect.

This clone showed up just once. The chain recombines TRBV11-2 with TRBJ2-1, with D possibly matching TRBD1 (5 bases). The V end lost 5 bases, the J end lost 0 bases, and 17 bases lay between the germline ends. CDR3 length equals 17 residues. Germline V CDR1 and CDR2: SGHAT, FQNNGV. CDR3 nucleotides: TGTGCCAGCAGCGTTTTCAGGGAAATTAGCTCCTACAATGAGCAGTTCTTC. Translated: CASSVFREISSYNEQFF.

The chain joins TRBV11-2 to TRBJ2-7, with 9 nucleotides matching TRBD1. CDR3 length equals 16 residues. CDR1 is SGHAT and CDR2 is FQNNGV in the germline V gene. The V segment lost 1 base and the J segment 3 bases; nucleotides outside the gene matches: 7. CDR3 protein: CASSLVGTGYNYEQYF. The CDR3 nucleotides read TGTGCCAGCAGCTTAGTTGGGACAGGGTATAACTACGAGCAGTACTTC.

The chain has TRBV5-1 and TRBJ2-1; 8 bases line up with TRBD2. V gave up 5 bases and J gave up 5 bases; unmatched junction bases: 9. Germline V gives CDR1 SGHRS, CDR2 YFSETQ. The CDR3 totals 15 residues. Here the CDR3 reads CASSPGTRADNEQFF. In DNA, the CDR3 is TGCGCCAGCAGTCCCGGGACTAGAGCAGACAATGAGCAGTTCTTC. The entire variable domain, with the rest obtained from reference TRBV5-1 and TRBJ2-1, is as follows: KAGVTQTPRYLIKTRGQQVTLSCSPISGHRSVSWYQQTPGQGLQFLFEYFSETQRNKGNFPGRFSGRQFSNSRSEMNVSTLELGDSALYLCASSPGTRADNEQFFGPGTRLTVL.

This chain connects TRBV4-1 to TRBJ1-4; unclear D gene. Germline CDR1 reads MGHRA; CDR2 reads YSYEKL. Trimming pared 0 bases from V and 0 bases from J, leaving 11 bases between. The CDR3 sequence is 17 residues long. CDR3 loop: CASSQEAGPATNEKLFF. For the CDR3, the DNA is TGCGCCAGCAGCCAAGAGGCAGGCCCAGCAACTAATGAAAAACTGTTTTTT.

The rearrangement uses TRBV5-8 and TRBJ2-1, with 12 bases aligning to TRBD1. The CDR3 extends over 15 amino acids. J gave up 8 bases and V 5 bases, and 8 bases lay outside the gene matches. The germline gives CDR1 SGHTS, CDR2 YDEGEE. The CDR3 reads CASRAGQGANDEQFF. The CDR3 DNA sequence: TGTGCCAGCAGAGCGGGACAGGGGGCAAACGATGAGCAGTTCTTC.

The chain employs TRBV28 and TRBJ1-2, with 9 bases lining up with TRBD1. V gave up 5 bases and J gave up 6 bases; unmatched junction bases: 10. The CDR3 has 15 amino acids. From germline, CDR1 is MDHEN and CDR2 SYDVKM. In DNA form, the CDR3 reads TGTGCCAGCAGTCCCTCCGGGACAGGGAACGATGGCTACACCTTC. Translation gives CASSPSGTGNDGYTF.

V is TRBV30 and J is TRBJ2-7; TRBD2 aligns across 12 bases. Germline assignment: CDR1 GTSNPN and CDR2 SVGIG (reference sequence). J gave up 1 base and V 5 bases, and 6 bases lay outside the gene matches. This CDR3 region has 15 residues. CDR3 nucleotides: TGTGCCTGGTCGACTAGCGGGAGCCTTTCCTACGAGCAGTACTTC. It translates to CAWSTSGSLSYEQYF.

CDR3 residues: CASSYRESSEQYF. CDR3 DNA: TGTGCCAGCAGTTACAGGGAGTCGTCCGAGCAGTACTTC. The chain carries TRBV6-6 and TRBJ2-7, with D possibly matching TRBD2 (5 bases). Per the germline V gene, CDR1 is MNHNY and CDR2 is SVGAGI (reference sequence). There are 13 residues in the CDR3. V was pared by 2 bases and J by 6 bases, with 11 bases between.

The J gene is TRBJ2-5, the V gene TRBV11-2; unclear D gene. This CDR3 is 14 amino acids long. CDR1 and CDR2 (germline): SGHAT, FQNNGV. Trimming pared 3 bases from V and 5 bases from J, leaving 13 bases between. This chain's CDR3 is CASSFYPVAETQYF. The CDR3 DNA reads as TGTGCCAGCAGCTTCTATCCAGTAGCCGAGACCCAGTACTTC.

V gene TRBV6-5 combines with J gene TRBJ2-1; TRBD1 aligns across 7 bases. Trimming took 8 bases from V and 0 from J; bases not matched to a gene: 7. There are 15 residues in the CDR3. Germline lookup yields CDR1 MNHEY and CDR2 SVGAGI. CDR3 in amino acids: CASHYRGSSYNEQFF. DNA for the CDR3: TGTGCCAGCCACTACAGGGGTAGCTCCTACAATGAGCAGTTCTTC.

This sequence joins TRBV5-1 and TRBJ2-7; D is ambiguous. Germline V gives CDR1 SGHRS, CDR2 YFSETQ. V was clipped by 0 bases and J by 5 bases, with 18 bases between them. The CDR3 has 16 residues. CDR3 amino acids: CASSLASEVPDHEQYF. The DNA of the CDR3 is TGCGCCAGCAGCTTGGCCTCTGAGGTCCCGGATCACGAGCAGTACTTC.

J is TRBJ2-3 and V is TRBV27, with 7 bases lining up with TRBD1. This CDR3 is built from 16 residues. Germline V gene data show CDR1 as MNHEY and CDR2 as SMNVEV (reference sequence). After removal of 6 bases from V and 0 bases from J, the junction contained 9 bases not matched to a gene. The chain's CDR3 is CASSLRRQGSTDTQYF. The CDR3 nucleotides are TGTGCCAGCAGCCTAAGGCGACAGGGTAGCACAGATACGCAGTATTTT.

The CDR3 nucleotides read TGTGCCAGCAGTTTGGACGGGAGGGCCTGGAATGAGCAGTTCTTC. It yields the protein CASSLDGRAWNEQFF. The rearrangement joins TRBV27 to TRBJ2-1, with TRBD2 matching 8 bases. V gave up 3 bases and J gave up 7 bases; unmatched junction bases: 8. CDR1 and CDR2 (germline): MNHEY, SMNVEV (reference sequence). The CDR3 runs to 15 residues.

The CDR3 reads CASSLGEGLRYGYTF. CDR3 in DNA: TGTGCCAGCAGTTTAGGCGAGGGCCTTCGGTATGGCTACACCTTC. V and J are TRBV27 and TRBJ1-2; D unclear. Germline V gives CDR1 MNHEY, CDR2 SMNVEV (reference sequence). V shed 2 bases and J shed 5 bases, with 15 bases lying between them. This CDR3 is built from 15 residues.

V gene TRBV5-5 combines with J gene TRBJ1-2, with D possibly TRBD1 on 5 matching bases. The germline V and J ends were trimmed by 4 bases and 4 bases, with 17 bases remaining between them. Germline lookup yields CDR1 SGHKS and CDR2 YYEKEE (reference sequence). CDR3 length: 15 amino acids. CDR3 sequence: CASSGGGSYIYGYTF. As DNA, the CDR3 is TGTGCCAGCAGCGGGGGGGGAAGTTATATCTATGGCTACACCTTC.

The genes are TRBV29-1 and TRBJ2-3; tentative D call: TRBD1 (6 bases). The CDR3 spans 12 residues. The V gene's germline CDR1 is SQVTM and CDR2 ANQGSEA. The CDR3 here is CTIQGSTDTQYF. The CDR3 DNA is TGCACCATACAGGGCTCCACAGATACGCAGTATTTT.

CDR3 bases: TGTGCCAGCCGGGGGAACACTGAAGCTTTCTTT. Translated, it gives CASRGNTEAFF. The chain carries TRBV7-2 and TRBJ1-1, with D uncertain. The germline CDR1 and CDR2 sequences are SGHTA and FQGNSA. Trimming cost V 8 bases and J 1 base, with 5 bases left between them. This CDR3 spans 11 amino acids.

The CDR3 DNA follows: TGTGCCAGCAGTTACCACAGGGATGAGCGTCCCTACGAGCAGTACTTC. As protein: CASSYHRDERPYEQYF. V and J are TRBV6-6 and TRBJ2-7; D is perhaps TRBD1 (6 bases). The CDR3 has 16 residues. CDR1 is MNHNY and CDR2 is SVGAGI in the germline V gene (reference sequence). V was clipped by 2 bases and J by 2 bases, with 16 bases between them.

The chain uses TRBV5-6 and TRBJ1-2; a possible D gene is TRBD1 (5 bases). Germline V lookup: CDR1 SGHDT, CDR2 YYEEEE. V was cut by 4 bases and J by 8 bases, with 21 bases left in between. This CDR3 has 15 residues. This chain's CDR3 is CASSTAQLRVYGYTF. The CDR3 DNA reads TGTGCCAGCAGCACCGCACAACTCAGGGTTTACGGCTACACCTTC.

The chain uses TRBV7-2 and TRBJ1-1, with TRBD1 matching over 7 bases. The germline gives CDR1 SGHTA, CDR2 FQGNSA. CDR3 length: 17 amino acids. V gave up 5 bases and J gave up 3 bases; unmatched junction bases: 15. CDR3 in DNA: TGTGCCAGCAGCCCACTTAGGCTACAGGGGAGTGACACTGAAGCTTTCTTT. Amino acid sequence: CASSPLRLQGSDTEAFF.

CDR3 DNA sequence: TGTGCCTGGAGTGTATGCGGGAGCTCCTACGAGCAGTACTTC. It encodes CAWSVCGSSYEQYF. The rearrangement uses TRBV30 and TRBJ2-7; 7 nucleotides match TRBD2. The J segment lost 0 bases and the V segment lost 0 bases, leaving 2 bases of the junction unmatched. The germline V gene encodes CDR1 GTSNPN and CDR2 SVGIG (reference sequence). CDR3 length equals 14 residues.

V is TRBV28 and J is TRBJ1-3; TRBD1 is a possible D gene (5 bases). The CDR3 is 18 amino acids. Between the trimmed V and J ends, which lost 6 bases and 0 bases, there was a span of 21 bases. Germline values: CDR1 MDHEN, CDR2 SYDVKM. DNA for the CDR3: TGTGCCAGCAGGCCCTCGGGGGGACCGAACCACTCTGGAAACACCATATATTTT. Translating it yields CASRPSGGPNHSGNTIYF.

J is TRBJ2-7 and V is TRBV7-2, with TRBD1 matching over 7 bases. Germline trimming cut 1 base from V and 6 bases from J; bases unmatched to any gene: 9. CDR1 is SGHTA and CDR2 is FQGNSA in the germline V gene. The CDR3 contains 15 residues. CDR3 in amino acids: CASSLGRDRVFEQYF. CDR3 nucleotide sequence: TGTGCCAGCAGCTTAGGACGGGACAGAGTCTTCGAGCAGTACTTC.